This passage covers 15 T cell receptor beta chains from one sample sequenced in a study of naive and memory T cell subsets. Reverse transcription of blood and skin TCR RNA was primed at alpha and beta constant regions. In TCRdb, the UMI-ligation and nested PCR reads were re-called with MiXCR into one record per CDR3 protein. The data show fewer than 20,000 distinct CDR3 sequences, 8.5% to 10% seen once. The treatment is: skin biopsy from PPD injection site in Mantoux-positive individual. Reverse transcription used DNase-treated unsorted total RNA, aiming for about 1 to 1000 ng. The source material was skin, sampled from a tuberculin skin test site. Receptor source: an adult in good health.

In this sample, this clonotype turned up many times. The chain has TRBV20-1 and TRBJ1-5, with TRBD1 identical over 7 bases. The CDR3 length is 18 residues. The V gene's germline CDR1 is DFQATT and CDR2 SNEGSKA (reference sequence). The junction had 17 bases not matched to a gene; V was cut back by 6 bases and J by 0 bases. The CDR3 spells CSASAQGQGVYSNQPQHF. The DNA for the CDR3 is TGCAGTGCATCTGCACAGGGGCAGGGGGTTTATAGCAATCAGCCCCAGCATTTT.

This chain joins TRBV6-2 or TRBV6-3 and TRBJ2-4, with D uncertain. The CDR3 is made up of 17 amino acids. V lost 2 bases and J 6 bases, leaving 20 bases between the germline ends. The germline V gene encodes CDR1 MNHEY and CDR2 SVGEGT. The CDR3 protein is CASSYANKLGYPNIQYF. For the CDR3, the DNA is TGTGCCAGCAGTTACGCGAATAAACTTGGGTACCCAAACATTCAGTACTTC.

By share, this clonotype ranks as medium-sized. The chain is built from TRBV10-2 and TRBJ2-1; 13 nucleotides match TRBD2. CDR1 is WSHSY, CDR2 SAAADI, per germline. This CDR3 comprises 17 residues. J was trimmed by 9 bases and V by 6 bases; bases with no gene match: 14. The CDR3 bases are TGCGCCAGCAGAAGGTCTACTAGCGGGGGGGCTATGAGTGAGCAGTTCTTC. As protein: CASRRSTSGGAMSEQFF.

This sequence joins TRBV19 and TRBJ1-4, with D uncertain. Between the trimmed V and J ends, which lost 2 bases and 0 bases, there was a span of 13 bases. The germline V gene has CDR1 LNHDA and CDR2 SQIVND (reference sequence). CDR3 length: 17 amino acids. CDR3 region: CASSIIAAVTTNEKLFF. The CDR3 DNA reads TGTGCCAGTAGTATAATCGCGGCGGTCACAACTAATGAAAAACTGTTTTTT.

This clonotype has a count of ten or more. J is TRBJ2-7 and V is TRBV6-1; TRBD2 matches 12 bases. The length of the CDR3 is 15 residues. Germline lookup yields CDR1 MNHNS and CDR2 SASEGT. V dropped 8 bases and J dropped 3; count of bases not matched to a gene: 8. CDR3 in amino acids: CASLLRGLAGYEQYF. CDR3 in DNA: TGTGCCAGCCTGTTGAGGGGACTAGCGGGCTACGAGCAGTACTTC.

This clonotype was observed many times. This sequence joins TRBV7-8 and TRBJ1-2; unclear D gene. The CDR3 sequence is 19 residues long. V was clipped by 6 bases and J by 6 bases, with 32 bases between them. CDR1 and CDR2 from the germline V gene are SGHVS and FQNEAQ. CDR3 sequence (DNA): TGTGCCAGCAGTAAAGTAGGGAAACACACGGCCGGCATGTCTGATGGCTACACCTTC. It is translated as CASSKVGKHTAGMSDGYTF. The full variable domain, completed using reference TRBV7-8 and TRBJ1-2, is GAGVSQSPRYKVAKRGQDVALRCDPISGHVSLFWYQQALGQGPEFLTYFQNEAQLDKSGLPSDRFFAERPEGSVSTLKIQRTQQEDSAVYLCASSKVGKHTAGMSDGYTFGSGTRLTVV.

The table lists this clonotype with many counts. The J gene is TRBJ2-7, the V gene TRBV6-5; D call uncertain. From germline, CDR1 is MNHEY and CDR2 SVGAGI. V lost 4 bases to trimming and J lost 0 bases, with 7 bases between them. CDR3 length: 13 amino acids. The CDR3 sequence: CASSLTSSYEQYF. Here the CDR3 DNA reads TGTGCCAGCAGTTTGACAAGCTCCTACGAGCAGTACTTC.

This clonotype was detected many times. CDR3 residues: CASIRGGESYNEQFF. The CDR3 DNA sequence: TGTGCCAGCATCAGGGGGGGAGAATCCTACAATGAGCAGTTCTTC. This chain connects TRBV5-5 to TRBJ2-1, with D perhaps TRBD1 or TRBD2 (7 bases each). CDR1 and CDR2 from the germline V gene are SGHKS and YYEKEE (reference sequence). This CDR3 region has 15 residues. With 6 bases removed from V and 1 base from J, the gap between germline ends came to 14 bases. The full variable domain, rest sourced from reference TRBV5-5 and TRBJ2-1, is DAGVTQSPTHLIKTRGQQVTLRCSPISGHKSVSWYQQVLGQGPQFIFQYYEKEERGRGNFPDRFSARQFPNYSSELNVNALLLGDSALYLCASIRGGESYNEQFFGPGTRLTVL.

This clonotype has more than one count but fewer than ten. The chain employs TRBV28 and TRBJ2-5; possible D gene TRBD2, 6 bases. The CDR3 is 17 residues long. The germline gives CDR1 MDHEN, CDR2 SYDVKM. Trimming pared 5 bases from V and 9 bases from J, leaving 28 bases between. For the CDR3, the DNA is TGTGCCAGCAGTGGCGATATCGTAATAGCGGTCCGTCGGGCCCAGTACTTC. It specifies CASSGDIVIAVRRAQYF.

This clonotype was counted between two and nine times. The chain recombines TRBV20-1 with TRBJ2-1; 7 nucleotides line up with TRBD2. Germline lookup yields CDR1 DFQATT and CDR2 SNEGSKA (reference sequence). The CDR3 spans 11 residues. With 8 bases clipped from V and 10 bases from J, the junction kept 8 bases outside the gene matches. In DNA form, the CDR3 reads TGCAGTAGCGGGGCTTCACGGGAGCAGTTCTTC. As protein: CSSGASREQFF.

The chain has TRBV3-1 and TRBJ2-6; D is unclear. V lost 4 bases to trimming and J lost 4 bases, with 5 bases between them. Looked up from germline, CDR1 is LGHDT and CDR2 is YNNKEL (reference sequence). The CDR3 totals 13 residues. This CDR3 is CASSRLGANVLTF. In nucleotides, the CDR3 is TGTGCCAGCAGCCGTCTGGGGGCCAACGTCCTGACTTTC.

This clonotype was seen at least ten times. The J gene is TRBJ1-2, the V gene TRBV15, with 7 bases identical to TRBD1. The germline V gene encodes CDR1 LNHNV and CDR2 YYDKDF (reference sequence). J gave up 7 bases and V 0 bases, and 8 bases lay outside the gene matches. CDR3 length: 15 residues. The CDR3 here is CATSRDKGTAGGYTF. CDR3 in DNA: TGTGCCACCAGCAGAGATAAGGGGACAGCGGGTGGCTACACCTTC.

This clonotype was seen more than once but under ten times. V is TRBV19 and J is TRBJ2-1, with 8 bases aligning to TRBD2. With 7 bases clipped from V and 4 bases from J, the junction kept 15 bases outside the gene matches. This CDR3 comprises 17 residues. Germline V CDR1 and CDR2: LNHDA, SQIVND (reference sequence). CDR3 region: CASIGRDGRAGYNEQFF. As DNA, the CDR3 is TGTGCCAGTATAGGTCGTGACGGGAGGGCCGGGTACAATGAGCAGTTCTTC.

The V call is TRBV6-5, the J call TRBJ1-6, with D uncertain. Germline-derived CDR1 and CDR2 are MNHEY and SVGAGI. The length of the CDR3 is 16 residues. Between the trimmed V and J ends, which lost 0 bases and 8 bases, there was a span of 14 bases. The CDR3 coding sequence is TGTGCCAGCAGTTACTCCGGCCCCACCATGGATTCACCCCTCCACTTT. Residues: CASSYSGPTMDSPLHF.

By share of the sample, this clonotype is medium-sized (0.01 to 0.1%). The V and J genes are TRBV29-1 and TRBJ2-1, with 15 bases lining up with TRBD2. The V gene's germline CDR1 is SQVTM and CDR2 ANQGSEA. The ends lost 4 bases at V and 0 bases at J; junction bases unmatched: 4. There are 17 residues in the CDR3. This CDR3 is CSVAGLAGGSSYNEQFF. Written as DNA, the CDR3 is TGCAGCGTTGCCGGACTAGCGGGAGGGAGCTCCTACAATGAGCAGTTCTTC.